Shown below are 21 T cell receptor beta chains from a single sample sequenced in a study of cytomegalovirus exposure and HLA in healthy donors. Primers for the PCR totalled 60 Vbeta and 13 Jbeta. Profiling relied on immunoSEQ multiplex PCR, and the TCRdb table lists in-frame clones only, not all of them. In the table there are under 120,000 clones, about 59% of which are singletons. Sequenced material: PBMCs. All receptors come from a man between 25 and 39 years old in good health and CMV-seropositive.

CDR3 DNA: TGTGCCAGCAGGGCGGCCACTGAAGCTTTCTTT. It codes for CASRAATEAFF. The chain uses TRBV27 and TRBJ1-1; D remains ambiguous. The CDR3 length is 11 residues. The germline V gene encodes CDR1 MNHEY and CDR2 SMNVEV (reference sequence). V shed 6 bases and J shed 4 bases, with 6 bases lying between them.

The chain combines TRBV15 with TRBJ2-3, with 7 bases identical to TRBD1. The CDR3 extends over 14 amino acids. J lost 5 bases, V lost 5 bases, and 7 bases had no gene match. Germline lookup yields CDR1 LNHNV and CDR2 YYDKDF (reference sequence). The CDR3 nucleotides are TGTGCCACCAGCTTGCAGGGGGATTTAGATACGCAGTATTTT. Encoded protein: CATSLQGDLDTQYF.

The chain uses TRBV18 and TRBJ1-1; D is perhaps TRBD1 (6 bases). The V and J ends lost 6 bases and 1 base respectively, with 24 bases between them. Germline-derived CDR1 and CDR2 are KGHSH and LQKENI. CDR3 size: 18 residues. CDR3 nucleotide sequence: TGTGCCAGCTCCCGACAATCAGGGGCCGGGCGGCGGAACACTGAAGCTTTCTTT. It specifies CASSRQSGAGRRNTEAFF.

The chain couples TRBV18 to TRBJ2-5; D possibly corresponds to TRBD1 (5 bases). With 0 bases removed from V and 4 bases from J, the gap between germline ends came to 6 bases. CDR1 and CDR2 (germline): KGHSH, LQKENI. The CDR3 runs 13 residues. The CDR3: CASSPPQGETQYF. Here the CDR3 DNA reads TGTGCCAGCTCACCACCTCAGGGAGAGACCCAGTACTTC.

The J gene is TRBJ1-5, the V gene TRBV15, with D possibly TRBD1 on 5 matching bases. Trimming cost V 1 base and J 1 base, with 17 bases left between them. The CDR3 runs 18 residues. Germline V gene lookup returns CDR1 LNHNV and CDR2 YYDKDF (reference sequence). This CDR3 reads CATSRGPGRDLSNQPQHF. For the CDR3, the DNA is TGTGCCACCAGCAGAGGACCTGGGAGGGACCTAAGCAATCAGCCCCAGCATTTT.

In its sample, this clone was seen once. The rearrangement uses TRBV7-6 and TRBJ2-7; maybe TRBD1 (6 bases). Trimming removed 8 bases at V and 2 bases at J, with 19 bases between. The CDR3 runs to 15 residues. Per the germline V gene, CDR1 is SGHVS and CDR2 is FNYEAQ. CDR3 protein: CASGPTGKKTYEQYF. The CDR3 region has the DNA TGTGCCAGCGGCCCGACAGGAAAGAAAACCTACGAGCAGTACTTC.

This chain uses TRBV25-1 with TRBJ1-2, with 8 nucleotides matching TRBD1. The CDR3 contains 13 residues. Germline CDR1 reads MGHDK; CDR2 reads SYGVNS. Trimming cost V 6 bases and J 3 bases; bases outside gene matches: 3. CDR3 residues: CASRGQGDYGYTF. CDR3 coding DNA: TGTGCCAGCAGAGGACAGGGAGACTATGGCTACACCTTC.

The gene calls are TRBV19 and TRBJ1-5; 11 bases are shared with TRBD1. The germline V gene encodes CDR1 LNHDA and CDR2 SQIVND (reference sequence). V was clipped by 4 bases and J by 6 bases; unmatched bases: 5. There are 15 residues in the CDR3. The DNA of the CDR3 is TGTGCCAGTAGTACCGGACAGGGGGCAGGTCAGCCCCAGCATTTT. Encoded protein: CASSTGQGAGQPQHF.

The V call is TRBV29-1, the J call TRBJ2-5; D gene uncertain. This CDR3 is built from 15 residues. Germline V lookup: CDR1 SQVTM, CDR2 ANQGSEA. V was cut by 5 bases and J by 5 bases, with 21 bases left in between. The CDR3 coding sequence is TGCAGCGTTAAAATAGTTGCATACGCCGAGGAGACCCAGTACTTC. Amino acid sequence: CSVKIVAYAEETQYF.

This clone was observed a few times. The V and J genes are TRBV4-1 and TRBJ1-2, with D possibly being TRBD1 (5 bases). The CDR3 loop spans 14 amino acids. CDR1 is MGHRA and CDR2 is YSYEKL in the germline V gene. Trimming took off 3 bases at V and 0 bases at J, with 8 bases between the two ends. CDR3 sequence (DNA): TGCGCCAGCAGCCAGGGCAGGGCTAACTATGGCTACACCTTC. Its protein is CASSQGRANYGYTF.

The chain carries TRBV11-2 and TRBJ2-1; TRBD2 aligns across 9 bases. The V gene's germline CDR1 is SGHAT and CDR2 FQNNGV. Trimming took 2 bases from V and 4 from J; bases not matched to a gene: 12. The CDR3 is 18 residues long. The CDR3 loop is CASSLPASWRGGYNEQFF. CDR3 coding DNA: TGTGCCAGCAGCTTACCAGCTTCTTGGCGGGGGGGGTACAATGAGCAGTTCTTC.

This clone was observed once. The chain uses TRBV27 and TRBJ1-2; no firm D call. Germline V gives CDR1 MNHEY, CDR2 SMNVEV (reference sequence). Trimming stripped 7 bases from V and 4 bases from J, with 22 bases between. This CDR3 is 16 amino acids long. CDR3 sequence reads: CASTLSGSSVGYGYTF. The CDR3 bases are TGTGCCAGCACCCTATCCGGGTCCTCCGTCGGCTATGGCTACACCTTC.

The chain is built from TRBV14 and TRBJ2-1; TRBD2 is a possible D gene (5 bases). CDR1 SGHDN and CDR2 FVKESK come from the germline V gene. CDR3 size: 16 residues. Trimming took 0 bases from V and 8 from J, leaving 17 bases between them. CDR3 amino acids: CASSQDRGSVWDEQFF. As DNA, the CDR3 is TGTGCCAGCAGCCAAGATAGAGGGTCGGTTTGGGATGAGCAGTTCTTC.

This clone is a singleton in its sample. V gene TRBV7-3 combines with J gene TRBJ2-1; D might be TRBD1 (6 bases). The V gene's germline CDR1 is SGHTA and CDR2 FQGTGA. This CDR3 region has 16 residues. V was trimmed by 2 bases and J by 1 base, leaving 12 bases between them. CDR3 sequence reads: CASSLWVGASYNEQFF. Written as DNA, the CDR3 is TGTGCCAGCAGCTTATGGGTGGGGGCGTCCTACAATGAGCAGTTCTTC.

This clone was observed a handful of times. The chain links TRBV21-1 to TRBJ2-6; whether TRBD1, the table's D call, matches the DNA was not checked. TRBV21-1 is given as a pseudogene. The CDR3 extends over 22 amino acids. This CDR3 is CASSKRPPVGGRGRRGANVLTF. The CDR3 region has the DNA TGTGCCAGCAGCAAAAGGCCCCCTGTCGGTGGCAGGGGGCGGAGGGGGGCCAACGTCCTGACTTTC.

The J gene is TRBJ2-5, the V gene TRBV5-4; weak D call: TRBD2 (6 bases). The CDR3 has 14 amino acids. Germline V gives CDR1 SGHNT, CDR2 YYREEE (reference sequence). V was pared by 4 bases and J by 5 bases, with 15 bases between. The CDR3 protein is CASSPTRLKETQYF. CDR3 DNA sequence: TGTGCCAGCAGCCCGACTAGGTTGAAGGAGACCCAGTACTTC.

V is TRBV9 and J is TRBJ2-5, with 11 bases identical to TRBD2. Germline CDR1 is SGDLS and CDR2 is YYNGEE. CDR3 size: 17 residues. With V trimmed by 0 bases and J by 4 bases, 8 bases remained unmatched. Here the CDR3 reads CASSVGGSGGARETQYF. As DNA, the CDR3 is TGTGCCAGCAGCGTAGGAGGTAGCGGGGGGGCGAGAGAGACCCAGTACTTC.

Comments on this clone: A read error may produce the germline difference seen at one junction end. This chain connects TRBV7-7 to TRBJ1-1; D remains unclear. The germline V gene has CDR1 SSHAT and CDR2 FNYEAQ (reference sequence). This CDR3 is 13 amino acids long. The CDR3 protein is CASSFSENTEAFF. CDR3 bases: TGTGCTAGCAGCTTCTCAGAGAACACTGAAGCTTTCTTT.

This clone showed up just a few times. The chain recombines TRBV2 with TRBJ2-5, with 7 bases matching TRBD2. CDR1 is SNHLY, CDR2 FYNNEI, per germline. This CDR3 spans 15 amino acids. After removal of 6 bases from V and 7 bases from J, the junction contained 14 bases not matched to a gene. The CDR3 reads CASSLAWGGEGTQYF. The CDR3, as DNA: TGTGCCAGCAGCCTAGCTTGGGGAGGGGAGGGGACCCAGTACTTC.

The chain links TRBV7-2 to TRBJ2-1; 11 bases are shared with TRBD2. Germline CDR1 and CDR2: SGHTA and FQGNSA. The CDR3 has 14 amino acids. The J segment lost 12 bases and the V segment lost 5 bases, leaving 9 bases of the junction unmatched. CDR3 sequence: CASSQTSGAFVQFF. The CDR3 DNA is TGTGCCAGCAGCCAGACTAGCGGGGCCTTCGTGCAGTTCTTC.

The rearrangement joins TRBV4-1 to TRBJ2-3; D is undetermined. Trimming cost V 0 bases and J 2 bases, with 9 bases left between them. CDR3 length equals 15 residues. Germline CDR1 reads MGHRA; CDR2 reads YSYEKL. The CDR3 here is CASSQDFRYTDTQYF. CDR3 sequence (DNA): TGCGCCAGCAGCCAAGACTTCAGGTACACAGATACGCAGTATTTT.